This note documents a single TCR beta chain sequence. Antigen unknown. The source of the sample is a study of cytomegalovirus exposure and HLA in healthy donors. Study-level results: The authors later found TCR association rates varying by HLA locus, with DRB1 most and HLA-C fewest.

The study ran its PCR with 60 Vbeta and 13 Jbeta primers. Libraries were prepared by immunoSEQ multiplex PCR; TCRdb keeps only in-frame clonotypes and omits some of them. This repertoire includes about 160,000 clones. V dropped 2 bases and J dropped 4 bases, with 11 bases sitting between them. The length of the CDR3 is 14 residues. The germline CDR1 and CDR2 sequences are SGHVS and FQNEAQ. The chain recombines TRBV7-8 with TRBJ1-1, with TRBD1 as a possible D gene (5 bases). The clonotype was recovered from a woman in her fifties or sixties in good health and CMV-seronegative. Sequenced: PBMCs. The chain's CDR3 is CASSLSPGFTEAFF. Here the CDR3 DNA reads TGTGCCAGCAGCTTATCTCCAGGGTTCACTGAAGCTTTCTTT.